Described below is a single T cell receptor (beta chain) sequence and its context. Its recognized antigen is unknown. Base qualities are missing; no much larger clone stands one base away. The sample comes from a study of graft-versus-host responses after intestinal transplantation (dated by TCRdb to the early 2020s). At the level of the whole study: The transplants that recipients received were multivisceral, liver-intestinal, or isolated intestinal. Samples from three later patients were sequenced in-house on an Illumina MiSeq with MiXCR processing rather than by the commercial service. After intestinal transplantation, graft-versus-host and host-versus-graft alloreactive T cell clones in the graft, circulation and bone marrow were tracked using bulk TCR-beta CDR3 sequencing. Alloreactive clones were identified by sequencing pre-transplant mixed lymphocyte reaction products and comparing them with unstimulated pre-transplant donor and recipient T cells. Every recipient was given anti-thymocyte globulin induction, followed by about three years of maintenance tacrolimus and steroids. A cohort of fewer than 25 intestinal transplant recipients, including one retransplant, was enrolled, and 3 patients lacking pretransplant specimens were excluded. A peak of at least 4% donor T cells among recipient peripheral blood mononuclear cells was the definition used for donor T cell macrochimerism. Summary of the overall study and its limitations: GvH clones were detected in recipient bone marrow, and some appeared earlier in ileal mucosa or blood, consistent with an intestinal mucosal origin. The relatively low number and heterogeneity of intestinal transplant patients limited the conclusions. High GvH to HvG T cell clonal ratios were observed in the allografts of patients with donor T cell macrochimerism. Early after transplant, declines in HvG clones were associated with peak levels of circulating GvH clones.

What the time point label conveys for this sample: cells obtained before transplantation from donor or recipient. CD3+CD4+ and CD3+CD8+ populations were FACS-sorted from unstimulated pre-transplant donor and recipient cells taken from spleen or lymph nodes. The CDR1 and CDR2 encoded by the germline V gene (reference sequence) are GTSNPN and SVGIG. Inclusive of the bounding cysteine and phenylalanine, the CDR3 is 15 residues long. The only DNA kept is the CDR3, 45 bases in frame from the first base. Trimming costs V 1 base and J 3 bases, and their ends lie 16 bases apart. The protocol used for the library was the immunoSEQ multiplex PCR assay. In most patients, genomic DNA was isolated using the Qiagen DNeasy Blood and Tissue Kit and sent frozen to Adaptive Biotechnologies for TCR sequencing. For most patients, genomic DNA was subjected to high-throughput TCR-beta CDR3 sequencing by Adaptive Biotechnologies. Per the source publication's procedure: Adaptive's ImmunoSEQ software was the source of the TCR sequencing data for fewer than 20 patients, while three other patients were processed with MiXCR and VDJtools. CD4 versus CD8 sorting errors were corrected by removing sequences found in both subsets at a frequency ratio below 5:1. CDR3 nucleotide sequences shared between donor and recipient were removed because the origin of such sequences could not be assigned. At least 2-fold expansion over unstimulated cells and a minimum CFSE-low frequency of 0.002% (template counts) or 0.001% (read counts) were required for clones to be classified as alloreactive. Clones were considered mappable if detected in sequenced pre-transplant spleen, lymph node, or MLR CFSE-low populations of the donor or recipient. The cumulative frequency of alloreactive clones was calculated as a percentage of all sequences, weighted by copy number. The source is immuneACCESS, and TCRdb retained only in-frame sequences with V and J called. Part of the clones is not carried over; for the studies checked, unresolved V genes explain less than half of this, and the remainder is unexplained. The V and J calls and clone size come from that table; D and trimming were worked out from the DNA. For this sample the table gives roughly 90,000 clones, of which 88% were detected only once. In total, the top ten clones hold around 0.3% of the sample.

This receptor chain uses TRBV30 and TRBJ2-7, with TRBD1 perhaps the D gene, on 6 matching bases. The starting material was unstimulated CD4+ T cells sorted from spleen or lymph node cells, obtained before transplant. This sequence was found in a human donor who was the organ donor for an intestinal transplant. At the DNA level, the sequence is TGTGCCTGGAGTGAACAGGGAATTGTTTACTACGAGCAGTACTTC. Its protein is CAWSEQGIVYYEQYF.